This TCR beta chain was sequenced in a study of beta chain features in type 1 diabetes. Across the study: When patients were set against healthy donors, age, gender and cell yields were similar.

This clone was seen only a few times. Unmatched junction bases numbered 3, after V lost 1 base and J lost 1 base. The CDR3 consists of 16 residues. CDR1 is MGHRA and CDR2 is YSYEKL in the germline V gene. Expressed TCRB transcripts were sequenced after all isolated RNA was converted to cDNA. Naive, central memory and regulatory T cell samples averaged around 3.5 million immunoSEQ reads each. Assay used: immunoSEQ multiplex PCR; TCRdb lists only in-frame clones, some missing. The sample lists about 180,000 clones, about 12% seen once, with 0.62% in the top ten. The TCR was taken from a woman aged 18-29 years in good health. Input material: central memory CD4+ T cells from blood. The chain couples TRBV4-1 to TRBJ2-1; 8 bases line up with TRBD2. CDR3 in amino acids: CASSQGLAGSYNEQFF. In DNA form, the CDR3 reads TGCGCCAGCAGCCAAGGGCTAGCGGGTTCCTACAATGAGCAGTTCTTC.